This is a list of T cell receptor beta chains from one sample in a study of blood T cell repertoires in COVID-19. Assay: immunoSEQ multiplex PCR; the TCRdb copy retains only in-frame clones and omits some. The repertoire holds 150,000 to 200,000 clones, with around nine tenths as singletons. The specimen was peripheral blood. The receptors stem from a man in his 70s with active or convalescent COVID-19. Both conserved end residues are part of each CDR3. A D gene is named only where the DNA matches it firmly. Clone size is not always given. Where it is, it says once, few, many or a class for expanded clones.

V gene: TRBV29-1
D gene: TRBD1
clone size: once
J gene: TRBJ2-5
CDR3 protein: CSVEASPTGVGTQYF
CDR3 DNA: TGCAGCGTTGAAGCCTCACCCACAGGGGTTGGGACCCAGTACTTC

V gene: TRBV30
D gene: -
clone size: few
J gene: TRBJ1-3
CDR3 protein: CAWGGAGSGNTIYF
CDR3 DNA: TGTGCCTGGGGGGGGGCCGGCTCTGGAAACACCATATATTTT

V gene: TRBV6-2/TRBV6-3
D gene: -
clone size: -
J gene: TRBJ2-1
CDR3 protein: CASSYSNFGTNYNEQFF
CDR3 DNA: TGTGCCAGCAGTTACTCGAATTTCGGGACAAACTACAATGAGCAGTTCTTC

V gene: TRBV5-1
D gene: TRBD1
clone size: -
J gene: TRBJ2-7
CDR3 protein: CASSQQGAQNEQYF
CDR3 DNA: TGCGCCAGCAGCCAACAGGGGGCGCAGAACGAGCAGTACTTC

V gene: TRBV3-1/TRBV3-2
D gene: TRBD1
clone size: few
J gene: TRBJ1-1
CDR3 protein: CASSHGTGEGTEAFF
CDR3 DNA: TGTGCCAGCAGCCACGGGACAGGGGAGGGCACTGAAGCTTTCTTT

V gene: TRBV30
D gene: TRBD2
clone size: -
J gene: TRBJ2-1
CDR3 protein: CAWSSGGANEQFF
CDR3 DNA: TGTGCCTGGAGTAGCGGGGGGGCGAATGAGCAGTTCTTC

V gene: TRBV3-1/TRBV3-2
D gene: TRBD1
clone size: few
J gene: TRBJ2-7
CDR3 protein: CASSQAGTGGREQYF
CDR3 DNA: TGTGCCAGCAGCCAAGCTGGGACAGGGGGTCGCGAGCAGTACTTC

V gene: TRBV10-2
D gene: -
clone size: -
J gene: TRBJ1-2
CDR3 protein: CASSESRGAGGYTF
CDR3 DNA: TGCGCCAGCAGTGAGTCGCGGGGGGCTGGGGGCTACACCTTC

V gene: TRBV5-8
D gene: -
clone size: -
J gene: TRBJ1-1
CDR3 protein: CASSFRGWDTEAFF
CDR3 DNA: TGTGCCAGCAGCTTCCGGGGATGGGACACTGAAGCTTTCTTT

V gene: TRBV24-1
D gene: TRBD2
clone size: once
J gene: TRBJ2-1
CDR3 protein: CATSDIAGASYNEQFF
CDR3 DNA: TGTGCCACCAGTGACATAGCGGGCGCATCCTACAATGAGCAGTTCTTC

V gene: TRBV28
D gene: -
clone size: -
J gene: TRBJ1-6
CDR3 protein: CASSSRQAYNSPLHF
CDR3 DNA: TGTGCCAGCAGCTCCCGACAGGCCTATAATTCACCCCTCCACTTT

V gene: TRBV3-1/TRBV3-2
D gene: TRBD2
clone size: -
J gene: TRBJ2-7
CDR3 protein: CASSGGGRYEQYF
CDR3 DNA: TGTGCCAGCAGCGGCGGGGGGAGGTACGAGCAGTACTTC

V gene: TRBV30
D gene: -
clone size: -
J gene: TRBJ2-1
CDR3 protein: CAWSRRNSYNEQFF
CDR3 DNA: TGTGCCTGGAGTAGGCGGAACTCCTACAATGAGCAGTTCTTC

V gene: TRBV28
D gene: -
clone size: -
J gene: TRBJ1-1
CDR3 protein: CASTPGGTVAGWTEAFF
CDR3 DNA: TGTGCCAGTACCCCCGGCGGGACGGTGGCGGGTTGGACTGAAGCTTTCTTT

V gene: TRBV4-3
D gene: TRBD1
clone size: -
J gene: TRBJ1-6
CDR3 protein: CASSQTGNSPLHF
CDR3 DNA: TGCGCCAGCAGCCAGACAGGGAATTCACCCCTCCACTTT

V gene: TRBV6-1
D gene: -
clone size: -
J gene: TRBJ1-2
CDR3 protein: CASSETRNYGYTF
CDR3 DNA: TGTGCCAGCAGTGAAACTCGTAACTATGGCTACACCTTC

V gene: TRBV30
D gene: -
clone size: -
J gene: TRBJ1-6
CDR3 protein: CAWRRAGTYNSPLHF
CDR3 DNA: TGTGCCTGGAGGAGGGCGGGAACCTATAATTCACCCCTCCACTTT

V gene: TRBV12-3/TRBV12-4
D gene: -
clone size: -
J gene: TRBJ1-2
CDR3 protein: CASSLSGGHGYTF
CDR3 DNA: TGTGCCAGCAGTTTGTCAGGTGGGCATGGCTACACCTTC

V gene: TRBV28
D gene: -
clone size: -
J gene: TRBJ1-4
CDR3 protein: CASSLFAGREKLFF
CDR3 DNA: TGTGCCAGCAGTTTATTTGCTGGGCGTGAAAAACTGTTTTTT

V gene: TRBV9
D gene: TRBD2
clone size: -
J gene: TRBJ2-1
CDR3 protein: CASSDLAANEQFF
CDR3 DNA: TGTGCCAGCAGCGATCTAGCGGCTAATGAGCAGTTCTTC

V gene: TRBV9
D gene: -
clone size: -
J gene: TRBJ1-1
CDR3 protein: CASSLSGGTTEAFF
CDR3 DNA: TGTGCCAGCAGCCTCAGTGGGGGGACGACTGAAGCTTTCTTT

V gene: TRBV2
D gene: -
clone size: -
J gene: TRBJ1-2
CDR3 protein: CASSAQGSNGGYTF
CDR3 DNA: TGTGCCAGCAGTGCTCAGGGGAGTAATGGAGGCTACACCTTC

V gene: TRBV5-1
D gene: TRBD1
clone size: once
J gene: TRBJ1-1
CDR3 protein: CASSVGQGRNTEAFF
CDR3 DNA: TGCGCCAGCAGCGTAGGACAGGGGAGGAACACTGAAGCTTTCTTT

V gene: TRBV6-5
D gene: -
clone size: -
J gene: TRBJ1-3
CDR3 protein: CASRLRDTSGNTIYF
CDR3 DNA: TGTGCCAGCAGACTCCGGGACACATCTGGAAACACCATATATTTT

V gene: TRBV5-5
D gene: TRBD1
clone size: -
J gene: TRBJ1-6
CDR3 protein: CASSLGLGTDGSPLHF
CDR3 DNA: TGTGCCAGCAGCTTGGGTTTAGGGACAGATGGTTCACCCCTCCACTTT

V gene: TRBV13
D gene: -
clone size: -
J gene: TRBJ1-4
CDR3 protein: CASSPRGEKLFF
CDR3 DNA: TGTGCCAGCAGCCCCCGAGGGGAAAAACTGTTTTTT

V gene: TRBV29-1
D gene: TRBD1
clone size: -
J gene: TRBJ2-5
CDR3 protein: CSARGQGQETQYF
CDR3 DNA: TGCAGCGCACGTGGACAGGGTCAAGAGACCCAGTACTTC

V gene: TRBV19
D gene: TRBD1
clone size: once
J gene: TRBJ1-4
CDR3 protein: CASRSGTGAKLFF
CDR3 DNA: TGTGCCAGTAGATCCGGGACAGGGGCAAAACTGTTTTTT

V gene: TRBV10-3
D gene: TRBD1
clone size: -
J gene: TRBJ1-6
CDR3 protein: CAISEGTGYGSPLHF
CDR3 DNA: TGTGCCATCAGTGAAGGGACAGGTTATGGTTCACCCCTCCACTTT

V gene: TRBV18
D gene: TRBD2
clone size: -
J gene: TRBJ2-7
CDR3 protein: CASSPSGRAYEQYF
CDR3 DNA: TGTGCCAGCTCACCGAGCGGGAGGGCCTACGAGCAGTACTTC

V gene: TRBV4-1
D gene: TRBD1
clone size: -
J gene: TRBJ1-2
CDR3 protein: CASSQVGQGVYGYTF
CDR3 DNA: TGCGCCAGCAGCCAAGTGGGACAGGGGGTTTATGGCTACACCTTC

V gene: TRBV10-3
D gene: TRBD1
clone size: -
J gene: TRBJ1-2
CDR3 protein: CAISEWDRPTNYGYTF
CDR3 DNA: TGTGCCATCAGTGAGTGGGACAGACCCACTAACTATGGCTACACCTTC

V gene: TRBV15
D gene: -
clone size: -
J gene: TRBJ1-1
CDR3 protein: CATSRDLGQINTEAFF
CDR3 DNA: TGTGCCACCAGCAGAGATCTAGGACAGATAAACACTGAAGCTTTCTTT

V gene: TRBV11-3
D gene: TRBD2
clone size: -
J gene: TRBJ2-3
CDR3 protein: CASSLSSGADTQYF
CDR3 DNA: TGTGCCAGCAGCTTGAGCAGCGGGGCGGATACGCAGTATTTT

V gene: TRBV30
D gene: TRBD2
clone size: -
J gene: TRBJ2-5
CDR3 protein: CAWKLAGGPLETQYF
CDR3 DNA: TGTGCCTGGAAACTAGCGGGGGGGCCGTTAGAGACCCAGTACTTC

V gene: TRBV21-1
D gene: -
clone size: -
J gene: TRBJ1-1
CDR3 protein: CASSSSFLNTEAFF
CDR3 DNA: TGTGCCAGCAGCTCGAGTTTCTTAAACACTGAAGCTTTCTTT

V gene: TRBV28
D gene: TRBD1
clone size: -
J gene: TRBJ1-1
CDR3 protein: CASSLLTGGNTEAFF
CDR3 DNA: TGTGCCAGCAGTCTCCTTACAGGGGGGAACACTGAAGCTTTCTTT

V gene: TRBV6-5
D gene: -
clone size: -
J gene: TRBJ1-1
CDR3 protein: CASRAPQTGAEAFF
CDR3 DNA: TGTGCCAGCAGAGCACCCCAAACCGGGGCTGAAGCTTTCTTT

V gene: TRBV10-3
D gene: -
clone size: -
J gene: TRBJ2-1
CDR3 protein: CAIRPTDPYNEQFF
CDR3 DNA: TGTGCCATCAGGCCGACAGACCCCTACAATGAGCAGTTCTTC

V gene: TRBV7-9
D gene: TRBD2
clone size: -
J gene: TRBJ2-7
CDR3 protein: CASSRTSGRVYEQYF
CDR3 DNA: TGTGCCAGCAGCCGGACTAGCGGGAGAGTGTACGAGCAGTACTTC

V gene: TRBV28
D gene: TRBD1
clone size: -
J gene: TRBJ1-5
CDR3 protein: CASSLPLGQGREPQHF
CDR3 DNA: TGTGCCAGCAGTTTACCTTTGGGACAGGGGAGGGAGCCCCAGCATTTT

V gene: TRBV4-3
D gene: -
clone size: -
J gene: TRBJ2-2
CDR3 protein: CASSQEASSAGELFF
CDR3 DNA: TGCGCCAGCAGCCAAGAGGCTAGCTCGGCCGGGGAGCTGTTTTTT